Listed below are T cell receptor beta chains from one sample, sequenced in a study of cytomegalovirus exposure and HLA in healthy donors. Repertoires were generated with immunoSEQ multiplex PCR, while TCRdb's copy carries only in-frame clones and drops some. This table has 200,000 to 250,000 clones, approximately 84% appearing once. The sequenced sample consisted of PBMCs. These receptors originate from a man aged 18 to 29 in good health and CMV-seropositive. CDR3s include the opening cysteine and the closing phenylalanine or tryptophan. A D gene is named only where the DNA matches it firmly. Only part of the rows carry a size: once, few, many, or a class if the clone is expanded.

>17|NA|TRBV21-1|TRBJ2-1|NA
CASSRGVQVEANNEQFF
TGTGCCAGCAGCAGGGGGGTACAGGTGGAAGCGAACAATGAGCAGTTCTTC
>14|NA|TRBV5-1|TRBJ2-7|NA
CASSPGGASYEQYF
TGCGCCAGCAGCCCGGGCGGTGCCTCCTACGAGCAGTACTTC
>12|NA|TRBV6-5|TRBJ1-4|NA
CASSYGRGKLFF
TGTGCCAGCAGTTACGGCCGTGGAAAACTGTTTTTT
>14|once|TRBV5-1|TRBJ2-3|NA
CASSLGPGTDTQYF
TGCGCCAGCAGCTTGGGTCCAGGCACAGATACGCAGTATTTT
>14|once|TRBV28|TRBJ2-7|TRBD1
CASSVHRGAYEQYF
TGTGCCAGCAGCGTCCACAGGGGGGCCTACGAGCAGTACTTC
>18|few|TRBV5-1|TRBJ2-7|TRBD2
CASSGWGGRSGSSYEQYF
TGCGCCAGCAGCGGCTGGGGCGGGAGAAGCGGAAGCTCCTACGAGCAGTACTTC
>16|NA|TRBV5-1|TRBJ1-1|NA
CASSSPLGAHNTEAFF
TGCGCCAGCAGCTCCCCCCTGGGAGCCCATAACACTGAAGCTTTCTTT
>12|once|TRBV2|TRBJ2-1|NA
CASSGGYNEQFF
TGTGCCAGCAGTGGAGGATACAATGAGCAGTTCTTC
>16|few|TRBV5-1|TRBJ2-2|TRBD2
CASSLRLAGNTGELFF
TGCGCCAGCAGCTTGAGGCTAGCGGGGAACACCGGGGAGCTGTTTTTT
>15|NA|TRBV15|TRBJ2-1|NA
CATSRDRSSSNEQFF
TGTGCCACCAGCAGAGATCGGAGCAGCAGTAATGAGCAGTTCTTC
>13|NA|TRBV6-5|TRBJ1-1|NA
CASSPFMNTEAFF
TGTGCCAGCAGTCCCTTCATGAACACTGAAGCTTTCTTT
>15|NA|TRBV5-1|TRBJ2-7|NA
CASSRGDSESYEQYF
TGCGCCAGCAGCCGAGGGGATAGCGAATCCTACGAGCAGTACTTC
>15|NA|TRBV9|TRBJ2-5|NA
CASSVGSLTQETQYF
TGTGCCAGCAGCGTAGGTTCCCTGACCCAAGAGACCCAGTACTTC
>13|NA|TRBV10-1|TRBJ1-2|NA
CASSNGLMYGYTF
TGCGCCAGCAGCAATGGACTGATGTATGGCTACACCTTC
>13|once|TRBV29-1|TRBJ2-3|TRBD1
CSVERDREDTQYF
TGCAGCGTTGAAAGGGACAGGGAAGATACGCAGTATTTT
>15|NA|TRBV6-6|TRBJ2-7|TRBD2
CASSSSSGSPYEQYF
TGTGCCAGCAGTTCCAGTAGCGGGTCTCCCTACGAGCAGTACTTC
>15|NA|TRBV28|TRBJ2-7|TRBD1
CASKLTGGAPYEQYF
TGTGCCAGCAAACTAACAGGGGGCGCCCCCTACGAGCAGTACTTC
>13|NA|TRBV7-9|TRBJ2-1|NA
CASSLNALQEQFF
TGTGCCAGCAGTCTAAACGCGCTGCAGGAGCAGTTCTTC
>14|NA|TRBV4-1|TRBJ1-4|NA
CASSQGRVNEKLFF
TGCGCCAGCAGCCAAGGGCGGGTAAATGAAAAACTGTTTTTT
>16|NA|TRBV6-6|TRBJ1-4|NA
CASSFNRLQLNEKLFF
TGTGCCAGCAGTTTCAATCGACTGCAATTAAATGAAAAACTGTTTTTT
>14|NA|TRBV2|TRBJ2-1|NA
CASSGTGGHNEQFF
TGTGCCAGCAGCGGGACGGGGGGCCACAATGAGCAGTTCTTC
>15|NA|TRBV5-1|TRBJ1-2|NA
CASSFTGLFNYGYTF
TGCGCCAGCAGCTTTACGGGACTCTTTAACTATGGCTACACCTTC
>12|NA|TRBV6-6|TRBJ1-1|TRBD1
CASRMTGGEAFF
TGTGCCAGCAGAATGACAGGGGGTGAAGCTTTCTTT
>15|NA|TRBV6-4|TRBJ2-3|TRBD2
CASSASGMGGDTQYF
TGTGCCAGCAGCGCGAGCGGGATGGGGGGAGATACGCAGTATTTT
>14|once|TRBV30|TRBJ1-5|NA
CAWSKTTRDQPQHF
TGTGCCTGGAGTAAGACAACCAGAGATCAGCCCCAGCATTTT
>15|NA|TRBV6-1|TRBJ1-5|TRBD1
CASSATGARNQPQHF
TGTGCCAGCAGTGCGACAGGGGCGCGCAATCAGCCCCAGCATTTT
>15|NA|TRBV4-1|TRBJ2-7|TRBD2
CASSQDLLALYEQYF
TGCGCCAGCAGCCAAGATTTACTAGCGCTCTACGAGCAGTACTTC
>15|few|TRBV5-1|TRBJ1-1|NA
CASSWGDGLGTEAFF
TGCGCCAGCAGCTGGGGGGACGGGCTGGGCACTGAAGCTTTCTTT
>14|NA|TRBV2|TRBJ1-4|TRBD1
CASSGTGVDEKLFF
TGTGCCAGCAGTGGAACAGGGGTGGACGAAAAACTGTTTTTT
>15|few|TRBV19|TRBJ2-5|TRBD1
CASSSAGQGPETQYF
TGTGCCAGTAGTAGTGCGGGACAGGGGCCTGAGACCCAGTACTTC
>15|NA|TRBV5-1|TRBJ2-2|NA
CASSLRVEGSGELFF
TGCGCCAGCAGCTTGAGGGTGGAAGGGTCCGGGGAGCTGTTTTTT
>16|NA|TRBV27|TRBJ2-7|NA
CASTHTGDRRPYEQYF
TGTGCCAGCACCCACACGGGGGACAGAAGACCCTACGAGCAGTACTTC
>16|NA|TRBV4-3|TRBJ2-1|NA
CASSQDLGGSYNEQFF
TGCGCCAGCAGCCAAGATCTCGGGGGCTCCTACAATGAGCAGTTCTTC
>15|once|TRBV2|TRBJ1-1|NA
CASFGGPVGNTEAFF
TGTGCCAGCTTCGGGGGACCGGTGGGGAACACTGAAGCTTTCTTT
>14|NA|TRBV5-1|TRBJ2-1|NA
CASSPTGGSHEQFF
TGCGCCAGCAGTCCTACCGGGGGCTCACATGAGCAGTTCTTC
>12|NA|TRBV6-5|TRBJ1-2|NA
CASGPEARGYTF
TGTGCCAGCGGGCCAGAAGCGCGAGGCTACACCTTC
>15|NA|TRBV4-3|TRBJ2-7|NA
CASSQVLAESYEQYF
TGCGCCAGCAGCCAAGTTCTAGCCGAGTCCTACGAGCAGTACTTC
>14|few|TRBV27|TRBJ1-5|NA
CASSSQGGGQPQHF
TGTGCCAGCAGTTCCCAGGGTGGGGGCCAGCCCCAGCATTTT
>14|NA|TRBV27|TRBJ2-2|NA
CASSSDWSTGELFF
TGTGCCAGCAGTTCGGACTGGAGCACCGGGGAGCTGTTTTTT
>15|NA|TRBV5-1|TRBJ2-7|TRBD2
CASSSPGRETYEQYF
TGCGCCAGCAGCTCACCAGGGAGGGAAACCTACGAGCAGTACTTC
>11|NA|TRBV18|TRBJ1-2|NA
CASSALVGYTF
TGTGCCAGCTCGGCACTTGTTGGCTACACCTTC
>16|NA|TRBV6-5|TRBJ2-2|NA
CASSYSRQTNTGELFF
TGTGCCAGCAGTTACTCGAGACAAACGAACACCGGGGAGCTGTTTTTT
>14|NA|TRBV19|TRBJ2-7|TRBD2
CASGTSGNSYEQYF
TGTGCCAGTGGGACTAGCGGGAACTCCTACGAGCAGTACTTC
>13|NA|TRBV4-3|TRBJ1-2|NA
CASSQGLAYGYTF
TGCGCCAGCAGCCAAGGGCTCGCCTATGGCTACACCTTC
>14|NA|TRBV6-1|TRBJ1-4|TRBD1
CATMDRGANEKLFF
TGTGCCACTATGGACAGGGGGGCTAATGAAAAACTGTTTTTT
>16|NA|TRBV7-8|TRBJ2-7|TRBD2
CASSFSFTSGSDEQYF
TGTGCCAGCAGCTTTTCATTCACTAGCGGGAGCGACGAGCAGTACTTC
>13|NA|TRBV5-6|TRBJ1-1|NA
CASSIGGGESAFF
TGTGCCAGCAGCATTGGGGGAGGGGAATCAGCTTTCTTT
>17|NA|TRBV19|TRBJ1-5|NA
CASSPAGGSRSNQPQHF
TGTGCCAGTAGTCCAGCGGGAGGGTCGAGGAGCAATCAGCCCCAGCATTTT
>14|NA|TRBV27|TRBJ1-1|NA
CASSLLGREAEAFF
TGTGCCAGCAGTTTGCTCGGCAGGGAGGCTGAAGCTTTCTTT
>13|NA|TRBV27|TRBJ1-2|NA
CASSPGAGVGYTF
TGTGCCAGCAGTCCGGGAGCGGGCGTGGGCTACACCTTC
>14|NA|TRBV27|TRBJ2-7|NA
CASSLAARIYEQYF
TGTGCCAGCAGTTTAGCGGCTCGCATCTACGAGCAGTACTTC
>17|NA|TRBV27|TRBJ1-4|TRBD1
CASSRSRDRGSWEKLFF
TGTGCCAGCAGCCGCAGCCGTGACAGGGGCTCTTGGGAAAAACTGTTTTTT
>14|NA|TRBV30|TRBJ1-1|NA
CAWSEVGKNTEAFF
TGTGCCTGGAGTGAAGTAGGGAAGAACACTGAAGCTTTCTTT